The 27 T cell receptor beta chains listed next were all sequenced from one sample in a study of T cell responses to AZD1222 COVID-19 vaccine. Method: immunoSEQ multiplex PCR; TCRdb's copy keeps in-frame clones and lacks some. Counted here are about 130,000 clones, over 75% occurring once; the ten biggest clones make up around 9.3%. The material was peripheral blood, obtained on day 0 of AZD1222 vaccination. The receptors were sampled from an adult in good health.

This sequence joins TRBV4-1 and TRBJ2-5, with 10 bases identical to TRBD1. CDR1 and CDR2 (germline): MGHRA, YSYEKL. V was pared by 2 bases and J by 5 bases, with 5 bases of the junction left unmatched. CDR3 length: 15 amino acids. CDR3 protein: CASSQPGQGSETQYF. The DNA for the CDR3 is TGCGCCAGCAGCCAACCGGGACAGGGGAGTGAGACCCAGTACTTC.

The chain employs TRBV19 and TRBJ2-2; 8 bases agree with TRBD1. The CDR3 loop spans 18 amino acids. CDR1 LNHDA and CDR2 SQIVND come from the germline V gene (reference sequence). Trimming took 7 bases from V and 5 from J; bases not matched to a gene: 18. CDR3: CASTATGTGGWGTGELFF. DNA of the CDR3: TGTGCCAGTACCGCCACCGGAACAGGGGGATGGGGGACCGGGGAGCTGTTTTTT.

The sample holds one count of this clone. CDR3 amino acids: CASRTPGDRVDEQYF. In DNA form, the CDR3 reads TGTGCCAGCAGGACCCCCGGGGACAGGGTGGACGAGCAGTACTTC. The chain joins TRBV27 to TRBJ2-7; 9 nucleotides agree with TRBD1. The V gene end was trimmed by 6 bases and the J gene end by 5 bases; junction bases not matched to a gene: 11. Germline-derived CDR1 and CDR2 are MNHEY and SMNVEV (reference sequence). This CDR3 region has 15 residues.

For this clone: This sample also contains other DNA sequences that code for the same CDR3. Here the CDR3 reads CASSLGGYEQYF. DNA of the CDR3: TGCGCCAGCAGCTTGGGAGGTTACGAGCAGTACTTC. V and J are TRBV5-1 and TRBJ2-7, with D unclear. Germline values: CDR1 SGHRS, CDR2 YFSETQ. CDR3 length: 12 amino acids. Trimming took off 0 bases at V and 4 bases at J, with 5 bases between the two ends.

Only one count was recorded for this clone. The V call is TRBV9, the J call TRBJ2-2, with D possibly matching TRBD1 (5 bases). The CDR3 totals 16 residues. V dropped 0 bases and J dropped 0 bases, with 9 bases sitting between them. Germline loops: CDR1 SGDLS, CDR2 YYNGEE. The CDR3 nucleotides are TGTGCCAGCAGCGTAGAAGCAGGGACGAACACCGGGGAGCTGTTTTTT. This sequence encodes CASSVEAGTNTGELFF.

In DNA, the CDR3 is TGTGCCAGCAGCCCCCTCCTCAGCTCCTACGAGCAGTACTTC. Amino acid sequence: CASSPLLSSYEQYF. The chain uses TRBV14 and TRBJ2-7, with no clear D. Germline loops: CDR1 SGHDN, CDR2 FVKESK. The CDR3 contains 14 residues. V lost 4 bases and J 0 bases, leaving 10 bases between the germline ends.

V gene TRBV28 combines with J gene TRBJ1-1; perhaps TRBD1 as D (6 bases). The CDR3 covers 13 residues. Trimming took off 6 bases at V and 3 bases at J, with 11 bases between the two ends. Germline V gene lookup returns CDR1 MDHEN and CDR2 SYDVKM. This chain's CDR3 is CASRIRGYTEAFF. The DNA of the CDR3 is TGTGCCAGCAGGATCAGGGGCTACACTGAAGCTTTCTTT.

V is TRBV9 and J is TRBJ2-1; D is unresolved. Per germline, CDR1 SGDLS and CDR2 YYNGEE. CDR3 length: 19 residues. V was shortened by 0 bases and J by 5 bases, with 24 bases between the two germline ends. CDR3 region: CASSVESAGQIPPNNEQFF. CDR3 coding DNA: TGTGCCAGCAGCGTAGAGTCGGCAGGTCAAATCCCCCCTAACAATGAGCAGTTCTTC.

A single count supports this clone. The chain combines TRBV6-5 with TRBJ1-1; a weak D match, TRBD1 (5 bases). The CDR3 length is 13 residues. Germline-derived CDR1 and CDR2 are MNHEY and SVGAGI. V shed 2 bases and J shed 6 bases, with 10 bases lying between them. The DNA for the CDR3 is TGTGCCAGCAGTTACAGGGGTGGCGCTGAAGCTTTCTTT. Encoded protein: CASSYRGGAEAFF.

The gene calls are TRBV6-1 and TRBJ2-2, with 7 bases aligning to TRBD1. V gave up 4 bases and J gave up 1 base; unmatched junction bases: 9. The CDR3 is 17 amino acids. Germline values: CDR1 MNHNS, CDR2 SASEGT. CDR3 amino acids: CASSALQGTWNTGELFF. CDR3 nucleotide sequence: TGTGCCAGCAGTGCCCTACAGGGGACCTGGAACACCGGGGAGCTGTTTTTT.

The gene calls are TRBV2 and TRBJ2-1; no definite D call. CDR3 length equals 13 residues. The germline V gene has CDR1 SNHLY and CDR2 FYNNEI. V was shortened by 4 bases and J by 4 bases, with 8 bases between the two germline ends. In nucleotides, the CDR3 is TGTGCCAGCAGTGTAAATCAGTACAATGAGCAGTTCTTC. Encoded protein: CASSVNQYNEQFF.

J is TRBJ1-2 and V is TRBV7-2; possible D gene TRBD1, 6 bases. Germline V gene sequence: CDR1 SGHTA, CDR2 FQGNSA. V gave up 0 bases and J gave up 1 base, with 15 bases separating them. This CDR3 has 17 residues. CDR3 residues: CASSLARSSGDNYGYTF. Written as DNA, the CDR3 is TGTGCCAGCAGCTTAGCGCGCTCATCAGGGGATAACTATGGCTACACCTTC.

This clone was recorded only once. CDR3 protein: CASSLGSGNEQFF. The CDR3 DNA is TGCGCCAGCAGCCTAGGTTCGGGGAATGAGCAGTTCTTC. The genes are TRBV5-1 and TRBJ2-1; possible D gene TRBD2, 5 bases. The CDR3 is made up of 13 amino acids. V was shortened by 4 bases and J by 7 bases, with 12 bases between the two germline ends. Germline V CDR1 and CDR2: SGHRS, YFSETQ.

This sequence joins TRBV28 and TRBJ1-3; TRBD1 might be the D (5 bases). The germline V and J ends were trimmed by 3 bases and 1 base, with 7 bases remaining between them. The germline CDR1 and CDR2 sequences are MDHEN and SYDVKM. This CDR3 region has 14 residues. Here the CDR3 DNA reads TGTGCCAGCAGTTTCGAGGGGTCTGGAAACACCATATATTTT. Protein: CASSFEGSGNTIYF.

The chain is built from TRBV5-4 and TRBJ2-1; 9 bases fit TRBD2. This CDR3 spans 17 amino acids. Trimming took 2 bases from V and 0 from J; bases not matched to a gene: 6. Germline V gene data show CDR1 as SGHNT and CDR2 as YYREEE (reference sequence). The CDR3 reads CASSFRLAANSYNEQFF. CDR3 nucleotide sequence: TGTGCCAGCAGCTTCCGACTAGCGGCCAACTCCTACAATGAGCAGTTCTTC.

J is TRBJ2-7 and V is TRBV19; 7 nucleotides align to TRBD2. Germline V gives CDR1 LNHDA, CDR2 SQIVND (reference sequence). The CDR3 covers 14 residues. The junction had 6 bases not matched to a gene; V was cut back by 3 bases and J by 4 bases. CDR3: CASSIGLVEYEQYF. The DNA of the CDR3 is TGTGCCAGTAGTATCGGACTAGTGGAGTACGAGCAGTACTTC.

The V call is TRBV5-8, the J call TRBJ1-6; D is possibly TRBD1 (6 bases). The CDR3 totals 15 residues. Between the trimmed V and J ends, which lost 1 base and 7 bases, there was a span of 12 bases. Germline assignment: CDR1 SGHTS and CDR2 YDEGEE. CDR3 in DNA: TGTGCCAGCAGCTTGAAATCCCAGGGGAATTCACCCCTCCACTTT. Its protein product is CASSLKSQGNSPLHF.

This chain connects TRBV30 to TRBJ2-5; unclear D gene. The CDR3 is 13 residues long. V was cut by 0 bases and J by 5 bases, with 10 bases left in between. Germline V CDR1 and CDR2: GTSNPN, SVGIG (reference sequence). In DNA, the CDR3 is TGTGCCTGGAGTGTTTCGTTGAGTGAGACCCAGTACTTC. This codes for CAWSVSLSETQYF.

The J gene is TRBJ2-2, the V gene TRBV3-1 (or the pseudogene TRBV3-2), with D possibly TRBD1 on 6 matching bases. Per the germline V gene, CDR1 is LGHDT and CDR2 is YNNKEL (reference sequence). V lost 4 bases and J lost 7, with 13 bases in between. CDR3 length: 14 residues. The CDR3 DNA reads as TGTGCCAGCAGCCTCAGGGGCGGCGGCGGGGAGCTGTTTTTT. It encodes CASSLRGGGGELFF.

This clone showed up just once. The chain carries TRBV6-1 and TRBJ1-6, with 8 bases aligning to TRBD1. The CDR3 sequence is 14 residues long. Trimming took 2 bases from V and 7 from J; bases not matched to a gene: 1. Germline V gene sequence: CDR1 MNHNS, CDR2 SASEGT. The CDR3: CASSERQGNSPLHF. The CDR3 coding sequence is TGTGCCAGCAGTGAAAGACAGGGGAATTCACCCCTCCACTTT.

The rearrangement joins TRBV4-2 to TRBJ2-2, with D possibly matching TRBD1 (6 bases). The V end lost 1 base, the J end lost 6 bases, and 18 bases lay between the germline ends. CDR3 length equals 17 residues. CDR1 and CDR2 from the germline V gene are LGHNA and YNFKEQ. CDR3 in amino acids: CASSQVQLTGSPGELFF. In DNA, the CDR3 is TGTGCCAGCAGCCAAGTCCAATTAACAGGGTCCCCCGGGGAGCTGTTTTTT.

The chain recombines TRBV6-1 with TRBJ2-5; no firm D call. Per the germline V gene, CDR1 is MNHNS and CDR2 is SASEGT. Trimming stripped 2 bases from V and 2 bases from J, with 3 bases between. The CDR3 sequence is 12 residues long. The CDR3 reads CASSERQETQYF. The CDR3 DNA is TGTGCCAGCAGTGAAAGACAAGAGACCCAGTACTTC.

DNA for the CDR3: TGCAGCGTCCTACAGGGGGTCGACTATGGCTACACCTTC. This sequence encodes CSVLQGVDYGYTF. The chain employs TRBV29-1 and TRBJ1-2; 8 nucleotides match TRBD1. Germline-derived CDR1 and CDR2 are SQVTM and ANQGSEA. Losses at the gene ends were 6 bases for V and 3 bases for J; bases not matched to a gene: 6. The length of the CDR3 is 13 residues.

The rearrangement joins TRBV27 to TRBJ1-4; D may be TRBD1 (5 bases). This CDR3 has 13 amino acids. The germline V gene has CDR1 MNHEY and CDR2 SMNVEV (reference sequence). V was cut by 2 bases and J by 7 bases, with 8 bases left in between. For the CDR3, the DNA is TGTGCCAGCAGTTTACAGGGAAGTGAAAAACTGTTTTTT. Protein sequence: CASSLQGSEKLFF.

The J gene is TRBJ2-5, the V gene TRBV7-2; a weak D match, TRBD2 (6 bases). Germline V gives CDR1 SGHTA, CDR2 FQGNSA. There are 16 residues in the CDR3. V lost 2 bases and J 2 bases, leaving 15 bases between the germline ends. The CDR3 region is CASSLSSGGGQETQYF. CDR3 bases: TGTGCCAGCAGCTTAAGTAGCGGAGGAGGACAAGAGACCCAGTACTTC. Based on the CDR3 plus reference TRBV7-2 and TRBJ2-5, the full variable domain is GAGVSQSPSNKVTEKGKDVELRCDPISGHTALYWYRQSLGQGLEFLIYFQGNSAPDKSGLPSDRFSAERTGGSVSTLTIQRTQQEDSAVYLCASSLSSGGGQETQYFGPGTRLLVL.

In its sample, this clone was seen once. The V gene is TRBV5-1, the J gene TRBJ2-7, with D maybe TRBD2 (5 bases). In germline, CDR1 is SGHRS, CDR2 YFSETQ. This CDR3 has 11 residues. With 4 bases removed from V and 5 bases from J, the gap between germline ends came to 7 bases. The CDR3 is CASSGSNEQYF. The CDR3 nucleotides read TGCGCCAGCAGCGGGAGTAACGAGCAGTACTTC.

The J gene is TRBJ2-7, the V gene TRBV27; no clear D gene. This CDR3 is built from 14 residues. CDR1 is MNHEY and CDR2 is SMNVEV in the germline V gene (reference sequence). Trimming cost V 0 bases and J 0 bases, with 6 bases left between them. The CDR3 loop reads CASSLSDASYEQYF. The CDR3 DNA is TGTGCCAGCAGTTTATCGGACGCCTCCTACGAGCAGTACTTC.